This T cell receptor beta chain was identified during a study of blood T cells in healthy people across ages. With a J-beta primer mix and a sample-barcoded 5' primer, a second PCR ran about 6 to 11 cycles. TCRdb re-called the 5' RACE reads through MiXCR, storing one row per CDR3 protein. The sample contains about 2 million distinct CDR3 sequences, 49% of which appear only once. CDR3 size: 17 residues. V was trimmed by 3 bases and J by 0 bases, leaving 17 bases between them. The chain couples TRBV23-1 to TRBJ2-5; a possible D gene is TRBD2 (6 bases). TRBV23-1 is recorded as an ORF, its role being uncertain. The sequencing input was blood. This clonotype was sampled from a woman aged 40 to 50 in good health. This CDR3 is CASSQTLSRGYQETQYF. The CDR3 nucleotides read TGCGCCAGCAGTCAGACTTTGAGCCGGGGGTACCAAGAGACCCAGTACTTC.